This entry lists 7 T cell receptor beta chains sequenced from one sample in a study of identical twins. TCRdb analysed the 5' RACE reads with MiXCR anew, one entry per CDR3 protein. The profile shows 300,000 to 400,000 distinct CDR3 sequences, 9% to 15% of them singletons. These same data were also listed under a study on yellow fever vaccine responses in identical twins.

The specimen sequenced was CD8+ T cells sorted from blood. The receptors derive from a woman between 18 and 29 years old in good health.

This clonotype was seen a handful of times. The chain joins TRBV11-2 to TRBJ1-6; D ambiguous. The length of the CDR3 is 15 residues. In germline, CDR1 is SGHAT, CDR2 FQNNGV. V lost 4 bases and J lost 6, with 13 bases in between. Here the CDR3 reads CASSSTLEANSPLHF. The CDR3 DNA sequence: TGTGCCAGCAGCTCGACCTTAGAGGCTAATTCACCCCTCCACTTT.

In this sample, this clonotype turned up a few times. The chain couples TRBV7-8 to TRBJ2-1; 10 positions agree with TRBD1. Germline assignment: CDR1 SGHVS and CDR2 FQNEAQ. Losses at the gene ends were 7 bases for V and 5 bases for J; bases not matched to a gene: 5. The CDR3 length is 14 residues. The CDR3 nucleotides are TGTGCCAGCAACCCGGGACAGGGGAACAATGAGCAGTTCTTC. Amino acid sequence: CASNPGQGNNEQFF. The whole variable domain, remainder taken from reference TRBV7-8 and TRBJ2-1, is GAGVSQSPRYKVAKRGQDVALRCDPISGHVSLFWYQQALGQGPEFLTYFQNEAQLDKSGLPSDRFFAERPEGSVSTLKIQRTQQEDSAVYLCASNPGQGNNEQFFGPGTRLTVL.

This chain links TRBV12-3 or TRBV12-4 with TRBJ2-5; possibly TRBD2 for D (5 bases). V lost 2 bases and J lost 4, with 8 bases in between. There are 13 residues in the CDR3. CDR3 amino acids: CASSLRGLETQYF. The CDR3 DNA reads TGTGCCAGCAGTTTACGGGGTCTAGAGACCCAGTACTTC.

The rearrangement links TRBV20-1 to TRBJ1-6; a weak D match, TRBD1 (5 bases). V lost 4 bases and J 7 bases, leaving 20 bases between the germline ends. Germline CDR1 and CDR2: DFQATT and SNEGSKA (reference sequence). This CDR3 comprises 16 residues. The CDR3: CSATHPKGVYNSPLHF. The CDR3 DNA is TGCAGTGCTACTCACCCAAAAGGGGTTTACAATTCACCCCTCCACTTT.

This clonotype has only a few counts. The chain joins TRBV12-3 or TRBV12-4 to TRBJ2-2; TRBD2 matches at 11 bases. After removal of 5 bases from V and 4 bases from J, the junction contained 18 bases not matched to a gene. CDR3 length: 20 amino acids. CDR3 DNA sequence: TGTGCCAGCAGTGCCGAGGATCGGGCTAGCGGGAGGTTCTTCACCGGGGAGCTGTTTTTT. Residues: CASSAEDRASGRFFTGELFF.

CDR3 region: CASSKNPGYTF. As DNA, the CDR3 is TGTGCCAGCAGCAAAAACCCTGGCTACACCTTC. The V gene is TRBV21-1, the J gene TRBJ1-2. TRBV21-1 constitutes a pseudogene. There are 11 residues in the CDR3.

This chain joins TRBV7-2 and TRBJ2-5, with 7 bases lining up with TRBD1. Unmatched junction bases numbered 3, after V lost 1 base and J lost 1 base. This CDR3 is built from 15 residues. CDR1 and CDR2 (germline): SGHTA, FQGNSA. For the CDR3, the DNA is TGTGCCAGCAGCTTAGTTGACAGGGTCCAAGAGACCCAGTACTTC. Amino acid sequence: CASSLVDRVQETQYF.